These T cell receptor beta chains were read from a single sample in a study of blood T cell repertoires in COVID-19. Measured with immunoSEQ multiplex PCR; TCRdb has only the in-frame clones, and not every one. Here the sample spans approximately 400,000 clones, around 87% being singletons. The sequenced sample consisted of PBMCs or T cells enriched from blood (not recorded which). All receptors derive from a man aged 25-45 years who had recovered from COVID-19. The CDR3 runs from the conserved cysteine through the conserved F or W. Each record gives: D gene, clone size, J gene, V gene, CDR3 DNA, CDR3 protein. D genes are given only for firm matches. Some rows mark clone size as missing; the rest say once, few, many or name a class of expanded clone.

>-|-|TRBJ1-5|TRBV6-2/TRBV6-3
TGTGCCAGCAGTTACGCAAACTACCGGGACTACAATCAGCCCCAGCATTTT
CASSYANYRDYNQPQHF
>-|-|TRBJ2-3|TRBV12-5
TGTGCTAGTGGTTATCGGGTCCTCGGGGATACGCAGTATTTT
CASGYRVLGDTQYF
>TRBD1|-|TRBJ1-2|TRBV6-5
TGTGCCAGCTGGGACAGCGCTAACTATGGCTACACCTTC
CASWDSANYGYTF
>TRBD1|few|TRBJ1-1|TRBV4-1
TGCGCCAGCAGCCAAGAGGGGACAGGGCCCGGGACCACTGAAGCTTTCTTT
CASSQEGTGPGTTEAFF
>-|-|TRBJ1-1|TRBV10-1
TGCGCCAGCAGTGAGACGGCAGGTGGGGCTTTCTTT
CASSETAGGAFF
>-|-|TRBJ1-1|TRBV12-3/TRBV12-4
TGTGCCAGCAGTTTAAGGAGCTCCCAAGCAGCTTTCTTT
CASSLRSSQAAFF
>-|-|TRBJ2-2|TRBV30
TGTGCCTGGGGCCGGGACATTTTCACCGGGGAGCTGTTTTTT
CAWGRDIFTGELFF
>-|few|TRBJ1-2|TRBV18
TGTGCCGGCGGGAGTGGGAATATTGGCTACACCTTC
CAGGSGNIGYTF
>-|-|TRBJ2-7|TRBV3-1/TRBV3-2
TGTGCCAGCAGCCAGGGGAGGATCTCCTACGAGCAGTACTTC
CASSQGRISYEQYF
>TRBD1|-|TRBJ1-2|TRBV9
TGTGCCAGCAGCTCCGACAGGGATGAACATGGCTACACCTTC
CASSSDRDEHGYTF
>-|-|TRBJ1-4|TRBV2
TGTGCCAGCAGAACAGGGAAGAAACTGTTTTTT
CASRTGKKLFF
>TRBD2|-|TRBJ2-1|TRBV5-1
TGCGCCAGCAGCACCATTAGCGGGGGGGCCTTCAATGAGCAGTTCTTC
CASSTISGGAFNEQFF
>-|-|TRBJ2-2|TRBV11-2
TGTGCCAGCAGCTCTAGCCCGGCCGGGGAGCTGTTTTTT
CASSSSPAGELFF
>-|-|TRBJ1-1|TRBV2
TGTGCCAGCAGCCCAGGGGCACGGACTGAAGCTTTCTTT
CASSPGARTEAFF
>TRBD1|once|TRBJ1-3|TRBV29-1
TGCAGCGTTGGGGACAGCTCTGGAAACACCATATATTTT
CSVGDSSGNTIYF
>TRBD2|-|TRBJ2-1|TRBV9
TGTGCCAGCAGCGTAGGGGGACTAGGATCCAATGAGCAGTTCTTC
CASSVGGLGSNEQFF
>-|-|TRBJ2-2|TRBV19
TGTGCCAGTACCGTCATAGCGGTTACCGGGGAGCTGTTTTTT
CASTVIAVTGELFF
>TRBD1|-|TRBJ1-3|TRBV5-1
TGCGCCAGCAGCGGGGGACAGCAAGGAAACACCATATATTTT
CASSGGQQGNTIYF
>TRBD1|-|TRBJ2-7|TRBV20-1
TGCAGTGCTAGTCCCCTAGGAGGAGGGACAGGGTTCTACGAGCAGTACTTC
CSASPLGGGTGFYEQYF
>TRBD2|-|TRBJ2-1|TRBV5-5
TGTGCCAGCAGCTTGGCCGGGGCTAGCGGGGGACGGCAGTTCTTC
CASSLAGASGGRQFF
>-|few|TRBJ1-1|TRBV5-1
TGCGCCAGCAGCCTCCAAGACTTCACTGAAGCTTTCTTT
CASSLQDFTEAFF
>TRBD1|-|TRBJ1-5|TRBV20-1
TGCAGTGCTAGTCCAGGGGGGACCAACAATCAGCCCCAGCATTTT
CSASPGGTNNQPQHF
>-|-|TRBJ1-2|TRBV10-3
TGTGCCACCCGAAATCACAGGGAAGACGGCTACACCTTC
CATRNHREDGYTF
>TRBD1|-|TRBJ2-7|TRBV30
TGTGCCTGGAGTGGGGTGTACAGGGGCGAGCAGTACTTC
CAWSGVYRGEQYF
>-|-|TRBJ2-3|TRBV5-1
TGCGCCAGCAGCTTGGCAGACGCAGGGGTCAGCACAGATACGCAGTATTTT
CASSLADAGVSTDTQYF
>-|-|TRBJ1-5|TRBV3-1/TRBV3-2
TGTGCCAGCAGCCCCCAGGGATGGTATCAGCCCCAGCATTTT
CASSPQGWYQPQHF
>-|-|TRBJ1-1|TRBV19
TGTGCCAGTCACACCGGGCGGGTGAACACTGAAGCTTTCTTT
CASHTGRVNTEAFF
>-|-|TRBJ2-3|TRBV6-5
TGTGCCAGCAGTTACTCGGGGCTGGGAGGTTCAGATACGCAGTATTTT
CASSYSGLGGSDTQYF
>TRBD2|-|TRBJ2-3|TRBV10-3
TGTGCCATCAGTGAACGCCCGACTAGCGGGAATACTGATACGCAGTATTTT
CAISERPTSGNTDTQYF
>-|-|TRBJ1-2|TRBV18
TGTGCCAGCTCACCGGACAGCATCTATGGCTACACCTTC
CASSPDSIYGYTF
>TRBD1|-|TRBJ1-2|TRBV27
TGTGCCAGCAGTCCCTCGACAGGGCCGGGCGATGGCTACACCTTC
CASSPSTGPGDGYTF
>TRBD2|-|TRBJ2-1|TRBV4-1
TGCGCCAGCAGCCCTAGCGGGGGGGCTCTTCTTGAGCAGTTCTTC
CASSPSGGALLEQFF
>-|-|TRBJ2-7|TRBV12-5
TGTGCTAGTGGCCCCCGCTTTCCGCGAAGAGGGTCGACCTACGAGCAGTACTTC
CASGPRFPRRGSTYEQYF
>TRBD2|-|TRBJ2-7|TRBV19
TGTGCCAGTAGCCCCGGGGGGTGGGACGAGCAGTACTTC
CASSPGGWDEQYF
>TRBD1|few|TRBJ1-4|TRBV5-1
TGCGCCAGCAGCCTAATGACAGGGGAAGGTGAAAAACTGTTTTTT
CASSLMTGEGEKLFF
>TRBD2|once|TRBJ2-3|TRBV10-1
TGCGCCAGCTCGGGGGGGCAGACTAGCACAGATACGCAGTATTTT
CASSGGQTSTDTQYF
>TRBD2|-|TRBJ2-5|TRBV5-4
TGTGCCAGCAGCTCGACTAGCGGGGGAGAGACCCAGTACTTC
CASSSTSGGETQYF
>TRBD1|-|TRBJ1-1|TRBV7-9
TGTGCCAGCAGCCCCGACAGGGGTGCTTTCTTT
CASSPDRGAFF
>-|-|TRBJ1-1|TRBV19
TGTGCCAGTAGTATAAGTGGACAGTTTGAAGCTTTCTTT
CASSISGQFEAFF
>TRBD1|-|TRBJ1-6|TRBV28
TGTGCCAGCAGTTTTTCCGACAGGGCGATTTCACCCCTCCACTTT
CASSFSDRAISPLHF
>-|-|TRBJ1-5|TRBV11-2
TGTGCCAGCAGTCCAGGAGGTCAGGGGCAGCCCCAGCATTTT
CASSPGGQGQPQHF
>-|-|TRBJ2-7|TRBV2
TGTGCCAGCAGCCCAACCAGGGGGGTGTCGGAGCAGTACTTC
CASSPTRGVSEQYF